The rows below give T cell receptor beta chains drawn from one sample of a study of T cell repertoires in cytomegalovirus infection. These receptors have no known antigen. TCRdb used MiXCR to reprocess the reads, holding one entry per CDR3 protein. The sample contains just over 450,000 distinct CDR3 sequences, about 39% of which appear only once. The starting material was cultured PBMCs, obtained from culture after CMV antigen stimulation. These TCRs come from a human donor in good health (CMV status not recorded). Some clones in this sample may be carry-over from other donors' samples. CDR3s include the opening cysteine and the closing phenylalanine or tryptophan.

V gene: TRBV6-2/TRBV6-3
J gene: TRBJ2-3
CDR3 protein: CASNWDRVEFTDTQYF

V gene: TRBV7-2
J gene: TRBJ2-6
CDR3 protein: CASSFVRDWANVLTF

V gene: TRBV6-2/TRBV6-3
J gene: TRBJ2-1
CDR3 protein: CASSLTPYNEQFF

V gene: TRBV27
J gene: TRBJ2-1
CDR3 protein: CASSLRGVYEQFF

V gene: TRBV28
J gene: TRBJ1-1
CDR3 protein: CASSLGDPEAFF

V gene: TRBV4-1
J gene: TRBJ2-1
CDR3 protein: CASSPGEGGRNEQFF

V gene: TRBV4-1
J gene: TRBJ1-5
CDR3 protein: CASSTGTGLNQPQHF

V gene: TRBV7-2
J gene: TRBJ2-1
CDR3 protein: CASSLVGHGGLGEQFF

V gene: TRBV19
J gene: TRBJ1-1
CDR3 protein: CASANRQVTEAFF

V gene: TRBV6-6
J gene: TRBJ2-2
CDR3 protein: CASTNAHGAGGNTGELFF